One sample yielded the 25 T cell receptor beta chains listed below, sequenced in a study of OX40 agonist ivuxolimab in advanced cancers. Generated by immunoSEQ multiplex PCR, the TCRdb table keeps only in-frame clones and is missing some. The table includes 57,000 or so clones, 93% detected once. The sequences come from CD4+ or CD8+ T cells sorted from blood, collected in a trial of the OX40 agonist ivuxolimab. All receptors derive from an adult with an advanced solid tumor such as melanoma, head and neck, liver or kidney cancer.

The gene calls are TRBV9 and TRBJ1-2, with D possibly being TRBD1 (6 bases). Between the trimmed V and J ends, which lost 2 bases and 4 bases, there was a span of 9 bases. The CDR3 spans 13 residues. Per germline, CDR1 SGDLS and CDR2 YYNGEE. For the CDR3, the DNA is TGTGCCAGCAGCGTCCAACAGGGCTATGGCTACACCTTC. Encoded protein: CASSVQQGYGYTF.

The chain carries TRBV5-1 and TRBJ2-1; D ambiguous. The CDR3 loop spans 15 amino acids. V dropped 6 bases and J dropped 4 bases, with 17 bases sitting between them. The V gene's germline CDR1 is SGHRS and CDR2 YFSETQ. The CDR3 spells CASKASGKIYNEQFF. For the CDR3, the DNA is TGCGCCAGCAAAGCCTCGGGTAAAATATACAATGAGCAGTTCTTC.

This chain links TRBV7-8 with TRBJ2-1; D gene unclear. The CDR3 spans 13 residues. Trimming took 1 base from V and 6 from J, leaving 7 bases between them. Germline V gene lookup returns CDR1 SGHVS and CDR2 FQNEAQ. CDR3 sequence reads: CASSLGLTNEQFF. The CDR3 nucleotides read TGTGCCAGCAGCTTAGGGCTAACCAATGAGCAGTTCTTC.

This chain uses TRBV9 with TRBJ2-5, with D perhaps matching TRBD2 (6 bases). The CDR3 sequence is 14 residues long. V lost 4 bases to trimming and J lost 4 bases, with 14 bases between them. Germline V gene data show CDR1 as SGDLS and CDR2 as YYNGEE. CDR3 loop: CASSINWGVETQYF. DNA for the CDR3: TGTGCCAGCAGCATCAACTGGGGGGTAGAGACCCAGTACTTC.

The chain combines TRBV19 with TRBJ1-1, with D perhaps matching TRBD1 (5 bases). The CDR3 loop spans 14 amino acids. Germline V gene sequence: CDR1 LNHDA, CDR2 SQIVND (reference sequence). The V end lost 6 bases, the J end lost 0 bases, and 11 bases lay between the germline ends. The CDR3 DNA is TGTGCCAGTAGCTGGGGCTCCATGAACACTGAAGCTTTCTTT. Translation: CASSWGSMNTEAFF. Full variable domain (remainder filled in from reference TRBV19 and TRBJ1-1): DGGITQSPKYLFRKEGQNVTLSCEQNLNHDAMYWYRQDPGQGLRLIYYSQIVNDFQKGDIAEGYSVSREKKESFPLTVTSAQKNPTAFYLCASSWGSMNTEAFFGQGTRLTVV.

This clone was picked up one time. The chain links TRBV4-1 to TRBJ1-5; possible D gene TRBD1, 5 bases. Germline lookup yields CDR1 MGHRA and CDR2 YSYEKL. CDR3 length: 15 amino acids. Trimming took 5 bases from V and 0 from J, leaving 11 bases between them. The CDR3 loop is CASSETEISNQPQHF. The CDR3 nucleotides read TGCGCCAGCAGCGAGACAGAGATTAGCAATCAGCCCCAGCATTTT.

The chain uses TRBV7-2 and TRBJ1-1; 9 nucleotides match TRBD1. CDR3 length equals 17 residues. CDR1 is SGHTA and CDR2 is FQGNSA in the germline V gene. J was trimmed by 5 bases and V by 1 base; bases with no gene match: 11. DNA of the CDR3: TGTGCCAGCAGCTTAGATCACCTGGGACAGGGAAGAACTGAAGCTTTCTTT. Encoded protein: CASSLDHLGQGRTEAFF. The full variable domain, with the rest looked up from reference TRBV7-2 and TRBJ1-1, is GAGVSQSPSNKVTEKGKDVELRCDPISGHTALYWYRQSLGQGLEFLIYFQGNSAPDKSGLPSDRFSAERTGGSVSTLTIQRTQQEDSAVYLCASSLDHLGQGRTEAFFGQGTRLTVV.

The rearrangement uses TRBV6-6 and TRBJ1-3; TRBD1 agrees at 9 bases. The CDR3 is made up of 16 amino acids. The germline V gene has CDR1 MNHNY and CDR2 SVGAGI (reference sequence). V lost 3 bases, J lost 3 bases, and 6 bases stayed unmatched. The DNA of the CDR3 is TGTGCCAGCAGTTATGGGGACAGGGCGGGTGGAAACACCATATATTTT. This codes for CASSYGDRAGGNTIYF.

The J gene is TRBJ1-5, the V gene TRBV28, with 7 bases matching TRBD1. Germline CDR1 and CDR2: MDHEN and SYDVKM. V trimming: 0 bases; J trimming: 1 base; junction bases outside the gene matches: 3. The CDR3 sequence is 16 residues long. CDR3 DNA sequence: TGTGCCAGCAGTTTATGGGCAGGGGGGAGCAATCAGCCCCAGCATTTT. Translating it yields CASSLWAGGSNQPQHF.

Points on this clone: Distinct nucleotide sequences in the sample also encode this CDR3. This chain uses TRBV9 with TRBJ2-2; D is unclear. V gave up 3 bases and J gave up 1 base, with 1 base separating them. The CDR3 length is 12 residues. From germline, CDR1 is SGDLS and CDR2 YYNGEE. CDR3 loop: CASSGNTGELFF. In nucleotides, the CDR3 is TGTGCCAGCAGCGGGAACACCGGGGAGCTGTTTTTT.

The chain uses TRBV14 and TRBJ2-1; no clear D gene. Per germline, CDR1 SGHDN and CDR2 FVKESK. Deletions cut 1 base from V and 4 bases from J, with 11 bases between. This CDR3 contains 15 residues. DNA of the CDR3: TGTGCCAGCAGCCAAGTTAGAAGTGGGTACAATGAGCAGTTCTTC. Protein sequence: CASSQVRSGYNEQFF.

This clone was seen only once. The chain has TRBV29-1 and TRBJ2-5, with a possible D match to TRBD1 (5 bases). Trimming left V 3 bases short and J 5 bases short, with 31 bases between. The CDR3 is 19 amino acids. Per the germline V gene, CDR1 is SQVTM and CDR2 is ANQGSEA. The CDR3 reads CSVDSWGLRAGLGGETQYF. Written as DNA, the CDR3 is TGCAGCGTTGATAGTTGGGGTCTCAGGGCTGGGTTGGGTGGTGAGACCCAGTACTTC.

This clone has just one count. The gene calls are TRBV7-2 and TRBJ1-1, with D unresolved. CDR1 SGHTA and CDR2 FQGNSA come from the germline V gene. V was shortened by 6 bases and J by 5 bases, with 19 bases between the two germline ends. The CDR3 is 15 amino acids. The CDR3 DNA follows: TGTGCCAGCAGTTTCAACCCTTTCCGAGGGACTGAAGCTTTCTTT. This sequence encodes CASSFNPFRGTEAFF.

V gene TRBV19 combines with J gene TRBJ2-1; no clear D. This CDR3 region has 14 residues. Germline V gives CDR1 LNHDA, CDR2 SQIVND (reference sequence). V lost 7 bases and J lost 8, with 18 bases in between. CDR3 bases: TGTGCCAGTAATTTCTACCACCCAAGGGATGAGCAGTTCTTC. As protein: CASNFYHPRDEQFF.

The chain links TRBV15 to TRBJ1-6; 7 bases match TRBD1. This CDR3 is built from 14 residues. V was pared by 6 bases and J by 10 bases, with 9 bases of the junction left unmatched. Germline V gives CDR1 LNHNV, CDR2 YYDKDF (reference sequence). The CDR3: CATSADGGQSPLHF. The CDR3, as DNA: TGTGCCACCAGTGCCGACGGGGGACAGTCACCCCTCCACTTT.

The chain carries TRBV6-5 and TRBJ2-3, with 7 nucleotides matching TRBD2. V shed 7 bases and J 4 bases; nucleotides not matched to a gene: 11. CDR3 size: 15 residues. The germline V gene encodes CDR1 MNHEY and CDR2 SVGAGI. For the CDR3, the DNA is TGTGCCAGCATGCTTCGCGGGAGTAGGTCAGATACGCAGTATTTT. Its translation: CASMLRGSRSDTQYF.

The chain has TRBV11-2 and TRBJ2-5; unclear D gene. The CDR3 has 14 residues. The V and J ends lost 5 bases and 5 bases respectively, with 15 bases between them. Per the germline V gene, CDR1 is SGHAT and CDR2 is FQNNGV. CDR3 region: CASSRIHDEETQYF. The CDR3 region has the DNA TGTGCCAGCAGCCGTATCCACGATGAGGAGACCCAGTACTTC.

This clone showed up just once. The chain recombines TRBV5-6 with TRBJ2-3; a weak D match, TRBD1 (6 bases). From germline, CDR1 is SGHDT and CDR2 YYEEEE. The CDR3 extends over 14 amino acids. Trimming pared 4 bases from V and 4 bases from J, leaving 13 bases between. The CDR3 here is CASSLSDSPDTQYF. In nucleotides, the CDR3 is TGTGCCAGCAGCCTGTCGGACAGCCCAGATACGCAGTATTTT.

This chain uses TRBV27 with TRBJ1-6; no firm D call. Per germline, CDR1 MNHEY and CDR2 SMNVEV (reference sequence). V was shortened by 6 bases and J by 5 bases, with 14 bases between the two germline ends. The CDR3 is 15 amino acids. In DNA form, the CDR3 reads TGTGCCAGCAGACTTCAGGTCGGGGATAATTCACCCCTCCACTTT. Translated: CASRLQVGDNSPLHF.

The chain links TRBV7-8 to TRBJ2-1; D remains unclear. The CDR3 totals 17 residues. Germline V CDR1 and CDR2: SGHVS, FQNEAQ. Trimming stripped 5 bases from V and 0 bases from J, with 17 bases between. CDR3: CASSPNPAPSSYNEQFF. The CDR3, as DNA: TGTGCCAGCAGCCCCAACCCAGCGCCGAGCTCCTACAATGAGCAGTTCTTC.

In its sample, this clone ranks as medium-sized. This rearrangement joins TRBV9 to TRBJ2-7, with TRBD1 identical over 7 bases. V was clipped by 0 bases and J by 6 bases; unmatched bases: 3. Germline values: CDR1 SGDLS, CDR2 YYNGEE. The CDR3 loop spans 13 amino acids. CDR3 protein: CASSVATGAEQYF. The CDR3 region has the DNA TGTGCCAGCAGCGTAGCTACAGGGGCCGAGCAGTACTTC.

The chain has TRBV13 and TRBJ2-4; 11 bases fit TRBD1. The CDR3 is 15 amino acids. Germline V CDR1 and CDR2: PRHDT, FYEKMQ (reference sequence). V was pared by 6 bases and J by 6 bases, with 7 bases of the junction left unmatched. The CDR3 region has the DNA TGTGCCAGCAGACTGCATGGACAGGGGGCAAACATTCAGTACTTC. It yields the protein CASRLHGQGANIQYF.

CDR3 DNA sequence: TGTGCCAGCAGCCCTCACAGGGGGGCAGATACGCAGTATTTT. This encodes CASSPHRGADTQYF. V usage is TRBV7-8 and J usage is TRBJ2-3, with 8 bases fitting TRBD1. Trimming cost V 5 bases and J 4 bases; bases outside gene matches: 5. Germline V lookup: CDR1 SGHVS, CDR2 FQNEAQ. This CDR3 has 14 amino acids.

Remarks on this clone: Lacking the conserved final phenylalanine or tryptophan, this CDR3 likely reflects a read error. The chain is built from TRBV5-4 and TRBJ2-7; D is unresolved. Looked up from germline, CDR1 is SGHNT and CDR2 is YYREEE (reference sequence). With 2 bases removed from V and 1 base from J, the gap between germline ends came to 1 base. The CDR3 loop spans 11 amino acids. This CDR3 is CASSFSYEQYL. The CDR3 DNA follows: TGTGCCAGCAGCTTTTCCTACGAGCAGTACCTC.

V gene TRBV5-8 combines with J gene TRBJ2-7; 13 bases are a match to TRBD2. V shed 4 bases, J shed 1 base, and the junction held 5 bases outside the gene matches. This CDR3 spans 16 amino acids. The germline V gene has CDR1 SGHTS and CDR2 YDEGEE. Written as DNA, the CDR3 is TGTGCCAGCAGCCTCGGACTAGCGGGAGCTTCCTACGAGCAGTACTTC. Its protein is CASSLGLAGASYEQYF.